These 21 T cell receptor beta chains originate from one sample sequenced in a study of HIV-infected patients and healthy controls. Reverse transcription used roughly 450 ng RNA and constant-region primers for alpha and beta. Alpha and beta chain libraries were made separately by chain-specific third strand synthesis with multiplexing indices. TCRdb passed the 5' RACE reads through MiXCR, listing each CDR3 protein once. The sample holds about 4,400 distinct CDR3 sequences, around 8% seen once. No cell fractionation was done, so the repertoire covers all unsorted peripheral blood T cells. The source was blood, collected before antiretroviral therapy. The origin of the receptors is an adult with HIV infection.

Only a few counts were recorded for this clonotype. V and J are TRBV11-1 and TRBJ2-7, with 10 bases fitting TRBD2. This CDR3 is built from 15 residues. The junction had 7 bases not matched to a gene; V was cut back by 3 bases and J by 5 bases. The germline gives CDR1 SGHAT, CDR2 FQDESV (reference sequence). The CDR3 loop is CASSFNPGTSDEQYF. The DNA for the CDR3 is TGTGCCAGCAGCTTCAACCCTGGGACTAGCGACGAGCAGTACTTC.

This clonotype was observed at least ten times. The chain recombines TRBV5-1 with TRBJ2-5; maybe TRBD2 (5 bases). The CDR3 runs to 14 residues. Trimming shortened V by 4 bases and J by 3 bases, and 13 bases separated the two germline ends. Germline V gene data show CDR1 as SGHRS and CDR2 as YFSETQ. The CDR3: CASSRELGEETQYF. CDR3 sequence (DNA): TGCGCCAGCAGCCGCGAGCTGGGAGAAGAGACCCAGTACTTC. The variable domain in full, with the rest retrieved from reference TRBV5-1 and TRBJ2-5, is KAGVTQTPRYLIKTRGQQVTLSCSPISGHRSVSWYQQTPGQGLQFLFEYFSETQRNKGNFPGRFSGRQFSNSRSEMNVSTLELGDSALYLCASSRELGEETQYFGPGTRLLVL.

CDR3: CASNDRYEQYF. The CDR3 nucleotides are TGTGCCAGCAACGACAGGTACGAGCAGTACTTC. The V call is TRBV6-6, the J call TRBJ2-7, with D tentatively TRBD1 (6 bases). This CDR3 contains 11 residues. The germline CDR1 and CDR2 sequences are MNHNY and SVGAGI (reference sequence). V lost 7 bases and J 4 bases, leaving 8 bases between the germline ends.

This clonotype was seen repeatedly, ten times or more. The chain is built from TRBV29-1 and TRBJ2-5; 7 bases agree with TRBD1. V shed 4 bases and J 5 bases; nucleotides not matched to a gene: 10. The CDR3 runs to 14 residues. Germline V lookup: CDR1 SQVTM, CDR2 ANQGSEA. The CDR3 region is CSVVRPAGGETQYF. The CDR3 DNA sequence: TGCAGCGTTGTTCGGCCCGCAGGGGGTGAGACCCAGTACTTC.

This clonotype was seen repeatedly, ten times or more. The chain is built from TRBV7-9 and TRBJ2-7; perhaps D is TRBD1 or TRBD2 (5 bases each). The CDR3 sequence is 15 residues long. V lost 4 bases and J lost 2, with 15 bases in between. Germline V gene lookup returns CDR1 SEHNR and CDR2 FQNEAQ (reference sequence). CDR3 coding DNA: TGTGCCAGCAGCTCCTTTGAGGGACCAACCTACGAGCAGTACTTC. This translates into CASSSFEGPTYEQYF.

This clonotype has a count of ten or more. This chain joins TRBV7-2 and TRBJ1-5, with D uncertain. CDR3 length equals 15 residues. Germline CDR1 is SGHTA and CDR2 is FQGNSA. Trimming shortened V by 3 bases and J by 0 bases, and 9 bases separated the two germline ends. CDR3 residues: CASSFRADSNQPQHF. As DNA, the CDR3 is TGTGCCAGCAGCTTTCGAGCGGATAGCAATCAGCCCCAGCATTTT. The full variable domain, completed using reference TRBV7-2 and TRBJ1-5, is GAGVSQSPSNKVTEKGKDVELRCDPISGHTALYWYRQSLGQGLEFLIYFQGNSAPDKSGLPSDRFSAERTGGSVSTLTIQRTQQEDSAVYLCASSFRADSNQPQHFGDGTRLSIL.

This clonotype has just a few counts. This chain joins TRBV2 and TRBJ1-1, with TRBD1 matching over 8 bases. CDR1 and CDR2 (germline): SNHLY, FYNNEI. After removal of 6 bases from V and 6 bases from J, the junction contained 9 bases not matched to a gene. CDR3 size: 14 residues. CDR3 in DNA: TGTGCCAGCAGCGGCAGGGGGCAGAGGGCTGAAGCTTTCTTT. This translates into CASSGRGQRAEAFF.

This clonotype was counted many times. The rearrangement uses TRBV7-2 and TRBJ2-3; 9 positions match TRBD2. Germline V gene lookup returns CDR1 SGHTA and CDR2 FQGNSA. Trimming cost V 2 bases and J 4 bases; bases outside gene matches: 13. This CDR3 comprises 18 residues. CDR3 in DNA: TGTGCCAGCAGCTTAACCTACTCGGGGTTAGCGGGAGCAGATACGCAGTATTTT. Residues: CASSLTYSGLAGADTQYF.

Sample share makes this clonotype medium-sized (0.01 to 0.1%). The chain combines TRBV14 with TRBJ2-7; TRBD1 might be the D (5 bases). The CDR3 has 14 residues. V shed 3 bases and J shed 9 bases, with 18 bases lying between them. The germline V gene encodes CDR1 SGHDN and CDR2 FVKESK. The CDR3 protein is CASSHSLQPRAQYF. Written as DNA, the CDR3 is TGTGCCAGCAGCCATTCGCTCCAGCCCAGGGCGCAGTACTTC.

Within the sample, this clonotype is medium-sized. CDR3 DNA sequence: TGTGCCACCAGCAGAACACAGGGAAACTCCTACAATGAGCAGTTCTTC. Amino acids: CATSRTQGNSYNEQFF. The rearrangement joins TRBV15 to TRBJ2-1, with D tentatively TRBD1 (6 bases). Deletions cut 2 bases from V and 0 bases from J, with 11 bases between. The V gene's germline CDR1 is LNHNV and CDR2 YYDKDF (reference sequence). CDR3 length equals 16 residues.

By sample share, this clonotype is medium-sized (0.01 to 0.1%). This chain connects TRBV3-1 to TRBJ2-5; weak D call: TRBD1 (5 bases). V dropped 0 bases and J dropped 4 bases, with 9 bases sitting between them. This CDR3 comprises 14 residues. Germline values: CDR1 LGHDT, CDR2 YNNKEL (reference sequence). The CDR3: CASSQEVQGETQYF. CDR3 in DNA: TGTGCCAGCAGCCAAGAAGTTCAGGGAGAGACCCAGTACTTC.

At least ten counts were recorded for this clonotype. V and J are TRBV12-3 or TRBV12-4 and TRBJ1-1; tentatively, D is TRBD1 (5 bases). Trimming removed 5 bases at V and 4 bases at J, with 14 bases between. This CDR3 has 14 residues. CDR3 DNA sequence: TGTGCCAGCAGTCTAGGGGTTCCGGGCACTGAAGCTTTCTTT. Translating it yields CASSLGVPGTEAFF.

The V call is TRBV28, the J call TRBJ2-1; 7 bases are shared with TRBD2. CDR3 length: 16 residues. Germline V CDR1 and CDR2: MDHEN, SYDVKM. Unmatched junction bases numbered 15, after V lost 4 bases and J lost 9 bases. The CDR3 loop reads CASSYLVAGVRSEQFF. DNA of the CDR3: TGTGCCAGCAGTTACCTCGTTGCGGGAGTAAGGAGTGAGCAGTTCTTC.

By share, this clonotype counts as medium-sized. V gene TRBV5-1 combines with J gene TRBJ1-5; D call uncertain. With 5 bases removed from V and 3 bases from J, the gap between germline ends came to 12 bases. CDR1 is SGHRS and CDR2 is YFSETQ in the germline V gene. The CDR3 spans 14 residues. CDR3 region: CASRHGVDNQPQHF. For the CDR3, the DNA is TGCGCCAGCAGACACGGGGTAGACAATCAGCCCCAGCATTTT.

By sample fraction, this clonotype is medium-sized. The V call is TRBV12-3 or TRBV12-4, the J call TRBJ2-7, with 7 nucleotides matching TRBD1. The CDR3 totals 16 residues. V gave up 0 bases and J gave up 3 bases; unmatched junction bases: 8. CDR3 protein: CASSLASGTANYEQYF. The CDR3 DNA reads as TGTGCCAGCAGTTTAGCTTCCGGGACAGCGAACTACGAGCAGTACTTC.

Sample share makes this clonotype medium-sized. This rearrangement joins TRBV6-2 or TRBV6-3 to TRBJ2-2; weak D call: TRBD1 (6 bases). Trimming cost V 5 bases and J 7 bases, with 14 bases left between them. The CDR3 contains 14 residues. Germline CDR1 MNHEY, CDR2 SVGEGT. The CDR3 is CASSPPDSIGELFF. As DNA, the CDR3 is TGTGCCAGCAGTCCTCCGGACAGCATCGGGGAGCTGTTTTTT.

This clonotype was detected ten times or more. The CDR3 sequence: CASSQGESTDTQYF. CDR3 sequence (DNA): TGCGCCAGCAGCCAGGGCGAGAGCACAGATACGCAGTATTTT. J is TRBJ2-3 and V is TRBV5-1; weak D call: TRBD1 (5 bases). Germline V gene sequence: CDR1 SGHRS, CDR2 YFSETQ. The CDR3 covers 14 residues. Trimming stripped 4 bases from V and 0 bases from J, with 9 bases between. The entire variable domain, with the rest obtained from reference TRBV5-1 and TRBJ2-3, is as follows: KAGVTQTPRYLIKTRGQQVTLSCSPISGHRSVSWYQQTPGQGLQFLFEYFSETQRNKGNFPGRFSGRQFSNSRSEMNVSTLELGDSALYLCASSQGESTDTQYFGPGTRLTVL.

By sample share, this clonotype is medium-sized. This chain links TRBV7-2 with TRBJ1-1, with TRBD1 matching over 8 bases. This CDR3 comprises 16 residues. Germline CDR1 and CDR2: SGHTA and FQGNSA. With V trimmed by 5 bases and J by 3 bases, 11 bases remained unmatched. The CDR3, as DNA: TGTGCCAGCAGCCCTCACAGGGGGAGATCGCACACTGAAGCTTTCTTT. Translating it yields CASSPHRGRSHTEAFF.

This clonotype was seen many times. The genes are TRBV20-1 and TRBJ1-1, with 9 bases that match TRBD1. V was pared by 0 bases and J by 3 bases, with 8 bases of the junction left unmatched. The CDR3 is 16 amino acids. Germline values: CDR1 DFQATT, CDR2 SNEGSKA (reference sequence). The CDR3: CSARDPGQGDYTEAFF. For the CDR3, the DNA is TGCAGTGCTAGAGATCCGGGACAGGGCGATTACACTGAAGCTTTCTTT.

In this sample, this clonotype is medium-sized. The CDR3, as DNA: TGTGCCAGCAGCCTTTCCCAAGGGGATTTCGAGACCGGGGAGCTGTTTTTT. It is translated as CASSLSQGDFETGELFF. J is TRBJ2-2 and V is TRBV7-9, with D perhaps matching TRBD1 (5 bases). Looked up from germline, CDR1 is SEHNR and CDR2 is FQNEAQ (reference sequence). Trimming removed 5 bases from V and 5 bases from J, with 21 bases in between. This CDR3 is 17 amino acids long.

By proportion, this clonotype is medium-sized. V gene TRBV9 combines with J gene TRBJ2-2, with a weak D call TRBD2 (6 bases). The CDR3 contains 16 residues. Trimming shortened V by 3 bases and J by 0 bases, and 12 bases separated the two germline ends. CDR1 and CDR2 from the germline V gene are SGDLS and YYNGEE. The CDR3 sequence is CASSAHGGTNTGELFF. CDR3 nucleotides: TGTGCCAGCAGCGCCCATGGAGGGACGAACACCGGGGAGCTGTTTTTT.